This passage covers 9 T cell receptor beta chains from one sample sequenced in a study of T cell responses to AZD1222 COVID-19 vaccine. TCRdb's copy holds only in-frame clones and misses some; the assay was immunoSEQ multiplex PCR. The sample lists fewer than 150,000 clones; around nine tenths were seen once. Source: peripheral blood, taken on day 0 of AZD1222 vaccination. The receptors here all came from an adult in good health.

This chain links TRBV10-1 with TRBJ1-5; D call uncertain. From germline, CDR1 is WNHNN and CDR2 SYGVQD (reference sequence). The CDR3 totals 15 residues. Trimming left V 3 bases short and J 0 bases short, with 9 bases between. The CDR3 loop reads CASSDRRNSNQPQHF. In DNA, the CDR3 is TGCGCCAGCAGTGATCGTAGAAATAGCAATCAGCCCCAGCATTTT.

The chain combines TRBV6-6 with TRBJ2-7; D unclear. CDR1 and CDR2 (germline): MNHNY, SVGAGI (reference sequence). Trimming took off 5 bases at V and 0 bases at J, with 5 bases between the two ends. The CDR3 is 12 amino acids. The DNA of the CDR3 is TGTGCCAGCAGTGTCTACTCCTACGAGCAGTACTTC. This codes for CASSVYSYEQYF.

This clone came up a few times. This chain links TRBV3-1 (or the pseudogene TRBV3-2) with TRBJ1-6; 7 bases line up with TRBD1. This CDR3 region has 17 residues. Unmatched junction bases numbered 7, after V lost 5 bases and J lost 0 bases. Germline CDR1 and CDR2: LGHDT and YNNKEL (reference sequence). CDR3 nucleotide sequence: TGTGCCAGCAGCGGTAGGACAGGTAGCTCCTATAATTCACCCCTCCACTTT. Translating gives CASSGRTGSSYNSPLHF.

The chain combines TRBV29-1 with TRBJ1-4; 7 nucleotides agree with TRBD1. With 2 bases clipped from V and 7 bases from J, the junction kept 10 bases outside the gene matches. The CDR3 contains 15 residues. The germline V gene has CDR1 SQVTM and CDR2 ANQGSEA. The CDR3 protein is CSVEIGAGGAEKLFF. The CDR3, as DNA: TGCAGCGTTGAAATCGGGGCAGGGGGAGCTGAAAAACTGTTTTTT.

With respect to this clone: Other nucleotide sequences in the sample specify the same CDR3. The CDR3 coding sequence is TGTGCCAGTAGTATTGTAAACACCGGGGAGCTGTTTTTT. It encodes CASSIVNTGELFF. The chain has TRBV19 and TRBJ2-2; unclear D gene. V gave up 3 bases and J gave up 2 bases, with 4 bases separating them. Germline V CDR1 and CDR2: LNHDA, SQIVND (reference sequence). The CDR3 spans 13 residues.

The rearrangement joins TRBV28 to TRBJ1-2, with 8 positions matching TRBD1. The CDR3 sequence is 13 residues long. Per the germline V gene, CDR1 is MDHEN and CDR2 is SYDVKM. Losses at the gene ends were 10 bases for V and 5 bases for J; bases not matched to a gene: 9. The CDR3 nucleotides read TGTGCCAACTCCAGGGGGCCCTTTTATGGCTACACCTTC. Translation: CANSRGPFYGYTF.

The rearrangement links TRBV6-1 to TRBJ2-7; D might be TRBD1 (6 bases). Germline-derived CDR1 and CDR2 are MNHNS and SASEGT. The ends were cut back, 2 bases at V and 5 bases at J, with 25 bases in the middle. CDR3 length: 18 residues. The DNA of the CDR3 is TGTGCCAGCAGTGAAATCCTCCCCTACGGGACATGGGCCAACGAGCAGTACTTC. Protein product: CASSEILPYGTWANEQYF.

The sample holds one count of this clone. CDR3 bases: TGTGCCTGGAGTCCCGACGTGGTGAACACTGAAGCTTTCTTT. It specifies CAWSPDVVNTEAFF. V usage is TRBV30 and J usage is TRBJ1-1, with no clear D. The germline V gene encodes CDR1 GTSNPN and CDR2 SVGIG (reference sequence). The V gene lost 2 bases and the J gene lost 0 bases, with 10 bases spanning the gap. The CDR3 contains 14 residues. The entire variable domain, with the rest obtained from reference TRBV30 and TRBJ1-1, is as follows: SQTIHQWPATLVQPVGSPLSLECTVEGTSNPNLYWYRQAAGRGLQLLFYSVGIGQISSEVPQNLSASRPQDRQFILSSKKLLLSDSGFYLCAWSPDVVNTEAFFGQGTRLTVV.

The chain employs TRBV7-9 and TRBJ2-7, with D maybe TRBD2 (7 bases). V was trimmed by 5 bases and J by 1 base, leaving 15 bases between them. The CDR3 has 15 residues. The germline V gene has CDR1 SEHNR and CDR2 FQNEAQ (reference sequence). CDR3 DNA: TGTGCCAGCAGCCCCCGCGGGGGACATTCCTACGAGCAGTACTTC. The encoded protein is CASSPRGGHSYEQYF.